The T cell receptor beta chain under discussion was sequenced for a study of blood T cell repertoires in COVID-19 (dated by TCRdb to 2018 to 2020). About the full investigation: The collaborator samples originated in the United States, Italy and Spain and spanned the acute and convalescent phases of COVID-19. Nearly every sample came with metadata listing a de-identified subject ID, COVID-19 status, age in years and sex. The material from the prospective study consisted of cDNA or gDNA derived from T cells, B-cell-depleted T cells, or PBMCs. The samples were drawn from two sources: the first 160 participants of the ongoing ImmuneRACE study, and approximately 1,300 subjects contributed by 6 global collaborators. The repertoires were released in a freely available public database intended as a resource for research on the immune response to SARS-CoV-2. Deeply sampled blood TCRbeta repertoires from subjects exposed to, actively infected with, or recovered from COVID-19 were included in the dataset. Where available, HLA class I and class II types were taken from metadata supplied by the sample provider and were not determined by assay-based typing.

Whole blood was collected in K2EDTA tubes by collaborating institutions according to the institutions' own protocols. For TCRbeta analysis, collaborators shipped samples in one of three forms: frozen whole blood, isolated PBMCs, or DNA extracted from either of those sample types. To note about this clone: Its binding antigen is unknown. No base qualities exist here, and no much larger clone lies one base off it.

CDR1 and CDR2, looked up from the germline V gene (reference sequence), are DFQATT and SNEGSKA. From cysteine to phenylalanine, the CDR3 is 14 amino acids long. Kept here is only the CDR3 DNA, which spans 42 bases and is read in frame from base 1. V and J are trimmed by 3 bases and 6 bases, and the gene matches miss 7 bases of the junction. What the authors observed across the whole study: The amount of clinical and demographic metadata varied by source and participant and was provided uncurated.

The immunoSEQ Assay, a bias-controlled multiplex PCR, was used to amplify TCRbeta CDR3 regions from genomic DNA. Regarding the original processing steps: Within the assay, amplification of reference gene primers was used to estimate how many nucleated cells each sample contained. To quantify the absolute abundance of each unique TCRbeta CDR3 rearrangement, sequence reads were collapsed and filtered. For each sample, productive Simpson clonality was calculated as the square root of Simpson's diversity index across productive rearrangements. TCRdb provides this immuneACCESS table in a form limited to in-frame rearrangements. Some clones are lacking; in checked studies, under half of them reflect an unresolved V gene, and why the rest are absent is not known. Clone size and the V and J calls come from that table; the DNA yielded D and trimming. The sample yields approximately 90,000 clones; around 81% were counted once. 3% to 4% of the sample belongs to the ten largest clones.

The V and J segments used are TRBV20-1 and TRBJ2-2; 7 bases in the middle match TRBD2. The origin of this receptor is a middle-aged man with acute or convalescent COVID-19. Specimen: peripheral blood. The CDR3: CSASLPSGPGELFF. The DNA sequence follows: TGCAGTGCTAGTCTCCCTAGCGGCCCCGGGGAGCTGTTTTTT.